The 22 T cell receptor beta chains presented below share a single source sample, sequenced in a study of beta chain features in type 1 diabetes. cDNA synthesis used the whole RNA isolate, giving expressed TCRB sequences. Clones were sequenced by immunoSEQ multiplex PCR, and TCRdb holds only the in-frame ones, with some missing. The sample lists 900,000 or so clones, roughly 15% occurring once. Sequencing was carried out using naive CD4+ T cells from blood. The source is a woman under 30 in good health.

This clone has only a few counts. V usage is TRBV28 and J usage is TRBJ2-7; D remains ambiguous. The CDR3 consists of 15 residues. The V gene lost 3 bases and the J gene lost 3 bases, with 15 bases spanning the gap. Germline V gives CDR1 MDHEN, CDR2 SYDVKM. The CDR3: CASSFSPVDGYEQYF. CDR3 nucleotide sequence: TGTGCCAGCAGTTTTTCCCCCGTTGATGGCTACGAGCAGTACTTC.

The chain recombines TRBV18 with TRBJ1-4; no clear D. Germline-derived CDR1 and CDR2 are KGHSH and LQKENI. The CDR3 runs to 16 residues. Trimming removed 6 bases from V and 0 bases from J, with 14 bases in between. DNA for the CDR3: TGTGCCAGCTCCACCCGGTTGCTGACAACTAATGAAAAACTGTTTTTT. Residues: CASSTRLLTTNEKLFF.

J is TRBJ2-3 and V is TRBV6-4; 7 bases are shared with TRBD2. There are 14 residues in the CDR3. With 5 bases clipped from V and 5 bases from J, the junction kept 7 bases outside the gene matches. Germline V gene sequence: CDR1 MRHNA, CDR2 SNTAGT. In DNA, the CDR3 is TGTGCCAGCAGTTATAGCGGGTTGGGAGATACGCAGTATTTT. Protein: CASSYSGLGDTQYF.

This clone was recorded a few times. The CDR3 protein is CAIADRGEYSDEQFF. In DNA, the CDR3 is TGTGCCATCGCCGACAGGGGAGAATATTCGGATGAGCAGTTCTTC. V and J are TRBV10-3 and TRBJ2-1, with 8 nucleotides matching TRBD1. CDR1 and CDR2 from the germline V gene are ENHRY and SYGVKD. J was trimmed by 8 bases and V by 8 bases; bases with no gene match: 14. There are 15 residues in the CDR3.

The chain couples TRBV18 to TRBJ1-2; no reliable D call. The V end lost 3 bases, the J end lost 1 base, and 9 bases lay between the germline ends. CDR3 size: 14 residues. The germline V gene encodes CDR1 KGHSH and CDR2 LQKENI. CDR3 residues: CASSPITINYGYTF. The CDR3 nucleotides are TGTGCCAGCTCACCGATTACCATTAACTATGGCTACACCTTC.

The CDR3 DNA is TGTGCCACCATGGTCGACACACCCTACGAGCAGTACTTC. Translating it yields CATMVDTPYEQYF. The genes are TRBV28 and TRBJ2-7; D is unresolved. There are 13 residues in the CDR3. The V end was cut by 10 bases, the J end by 2 bases, with 15 bases between. The germline CDR1 and CDR2 sequences are MDHEN and SYDVKM.

This clone has a handful of counts. The chain uses TRBV5-6 and TRBJ2-7; a weak D match, TRBD1 (6 bases). V was cut by 0 bases and J by 3 bases, with 22 bases left in between. CDR1 is SGHDT, CDR2 YYEEEE, per germline. CDR3 length: 18 amino acids. The CDR3 DNA reads as TGTGCCAGCAGCTTGGATTGGTGGACAGCCTCGCTACTCTACGAGCAGTACTTC. As protein: CASSLDWWTASLLYEQYF.

The chain employs TRBV28 and TRBJ1-1; no definite D call. Germline-derived CDR1 and CDR2 are MDHEN and SYDVKM. The CDR3 totals 13 residues. Trimming removed 2 bases from V and 6 bases from J, with 10 bases in between. The CDR3 sequence is CASSLGVQAEAFF. The CDR3 coding sequence is TGTGCCAGCAGTTTAGGGGTCCAGGCTGAAGCTTTCTTT.

This clone was seen a handful of times. V usage is TRBV7-3 and J usage is TRBJ2-1; 13 nucleotides align to TRBD2. The CDR3 is 16 residues long. V dropped 1 base and J dropped 7; count of bases not matched to a gene: 4. Germline-derived CDR1 and CDR2 are SGHTA and FQGTGA. The CDR3 coding sequence is TGTGCCAGCAGCTTAAAAGGGACTAGCGGGAAGAATGAGCAGTTCTTC. It specifies CASSLKGTSGKNEQFF.

This sequence joins TRBV7-2 and TRBJ2-2, with 9 nucleotides matching TRBD2. The trim removed 4 bases at V and 7 bases at J, leaving 16 bases unmatched. This CDR3 contains 18 residues. Germline loops: CDR1 SGHTA, CDR2 FQGNSA. The CDR3 DNA reads as TGTGCCAGCAGCTCCACTCTCTTCGTAGCGGGAGTCATCGGGGAGCTGTTTTTT. This translates into CASSSTLFVAGVIGELFF. Supplemented by reference TRBV7-2 and TRBJ2-2, the full variable domain reads GAGVSQSPSNKVTEKGKDVELRCDPISGHTALYWYRQSLGQGLEFLIYFQGNSAPDKSGLPSDRFSAERTGGSVSTLTIQRTQQEDSAVYLCASSSTLFVAGVIGELFFGEGSRLTVL.

The rearrangement joins TRBV28 to TRBJ2-5; no clear D. CDR3 length: 14 amino acids. V was cut by 5 bases and J by 1 base, with 11 bases left in between. Germline V CDR1 and CDR2: MDHEN, SYDVKM. Here the CDR3 DNA reads TGTGCCAGCAGTCCCAAAAGACCCCAAGAGACCCAGTACTTC. Protein product: CASSPKRPQETQYF.

The chain uses TRBV7-2 and TRBJ2-5; possibly TRBD2 for D (5 bases). Trimming removed 6 bases at V and 3 bases at J, with 8 bases between. Germline V gene lookup returns CDR1 SGHTA and CDR2 FQGNSA. The CDR3 is 12 residues long. The CDR3 loop is CASRRAEETQYF. The CDR3 nucleotides are TGTGCCAGCAGGAGGGCAGAAGAGACCCAGTACTTC.

This rearrangement joins TRBV9 to TRBJ1-1; no firm D call. Germline V gives CDR1 SGDLS, CDR2 YYNGEE. CDR3 length equals 13 residues. V was trimmed by 4 bases and J by 1 base, leaving 8 bases between them. The CDR3 sequence: CASSRGRNTEAFF. For the CDR3, the DNA is TGTGCCAGCAGCAGAGGACGGAACACTGAAGCTTTCTTT.

The table lists this clone with a few counts. The V gene is TRBV19, the J gene TRBJ2-2; no firm D call. V lost 6 bases and J 0 bases, leaving 11 bases between the germline ends. CDR3 length equals 15 residues. From germline, CDR1 is LNHDA and CDR2 SQIVND (reference sequence). In DNA form, the CDR3 reads TGTGCCAGTAGGAGAGACGCGGCGAACACCGGGGAGCTGTTTTTT. It specifies CASRRDAANTGELFF.

The chain joins TRBV28 to TRBJ2-7; D remains unclear. Germline values: CDR1 MDHEN, CDR2 SYDVKM. The CDR3 runs 12 residues. Deletions cut 5 bases from V and 6 bases from J, with 11 bases between. The CDR3 spells CASSLKVSEQYF. The CDR3 DNA sequence: TGTGCCAGCAGTCTCAAAGTCTCCGAGCAGTACTTC.

The chain joins TRBV11-1 to TRBJ2-7; D is perhaps TRBD1 (6 bases). This CDR3 is built from 13 residues. V was shortened by 7 bases and J by 2 bases, with 12 bases between the two germline ends. Germline V CDR1 and CDR2: SGHAT, FQDESV (reference sequence). CDR3 protein: CASTRDNPYEQYF. CDR3 DNA: TGTGCCAGCACGAGGGACAACCCCTACGAGCAGTACTTC.

In this sample, this clone turned up a few times. This rearrangement joins TRBV7-9 to TRBJ2-7, with TRBD1 matching over 8 bases. Germline V gene lookup returns CDR1 SEHNR and CDR2 FQNEAQ (reference sequence). V shed 2 bases, J shed 5 bases, and the junction held 11 bases outside the gene matches. CDR3 size: 16 residues. The CDR3 sequence: CASSLKGRGPLNEQYF. As DNA, the CDR3 is TGTGCCAGCAGCTTAAAGGGCAGGGGGCCTCTGAACGAGCAGTACTTC.

This chain links TRBV28 with TRBJ2-3; 7 positions agree with TRBD1. Per the germline V gene, CDR1 is MDHEN and CDR2 is SYDVKM. CDR3 length equals 13 residues. V shed 5 bases, J shed 1 base, and the junction held 0 bases outside the gene matches. The CDR3 DNA reads TGTGCCAGCAGTCAGGGGGGCACAGATACGCAGTATTTT. Its protein is CASSQGGTDTQYF.

This chain links TRBV9 with TRBJ1-2, with 10 bases matching TRBD1. Trimming cost V 5 bases and J 3 bases; bases outside gene matches: 7. CDR3 length: 15 amino acids. Germline V gives CDR1 SGDLS, CDR2 YYNGEE. CDR3 sequence reads: CASRRGQGTDYGYTF. Written as DNA, the CDR3 is TGTGCCAGCAGACGGGGACAGGGGACGGACTATGGCTACACCTTC.

This clone came up a few times. The chain couples TRBV19 to TRBJ2-7; no reliable D call. Germline lookup yields CDR1 LNHDA and CDR2 SQIVND (reference sequence). Trimming removed 1 base at V and 4 bases at J, with 11 bases between. The CDR3 length is 14 residues. CDR3 sequence (DNA): TGTGCCAGTAGTATAGTGGCAGGATTTTACGAGCAGTACTTC. Residues: CASSIVAGFYEQYF.

The chain couples TRBV5-8 to TRBJ1-1, with unresolved D. The V and J ends lost 0 bases and 1 base respectively, with 7 bases between them. This CDR3 has 14 amino acids. Germline loops: CDR1 SGHTS, CDR2 YDEGEE. CDR3: CASSLGPGNTEAFF. The CDR3 DNA reads TGTGCCAGCAGCTTGGGACCGGGGAACACTGAAGCTTTCTTT.

Only a few counts were recorded for this clone. The chain joins TRBV5-1 to TRBJ2-1; maybe TRBD1 (6 bases). The length of the CDR3 is 14 residues. From germline, CDR1 is SGHRS and CDR2 YFSETQ. V was trimmed by 3 bases and J by 8 bases, leaving 15 bases between them. The CDR3 spells CASSWGQGWDEQFF. As DNA, the CDR3 is TGCGCCAGCAGCTGGGGTCAGGGGTGGGATGAGCAGTTCTTC.